A single sample gave rise to the 10 T cell receptor beta chains below, sequenced in a study of T cells in Graves' hyperthyroidism and ophthalmopathy. RNA transcripts gave rise to amplified TCR beta CDR3 regions. The study used the HTBI primer set for a first-round RT-PCR of the TCR CDR3. Via MiXCR, TCRdb re-called the multiplex PCR reads, giving one row per CDR3 protein. This sample has a few hundred thousand distinct CDR3 sequences; under 15% occur once, and the top ten carry approximately 32%. Sequenced material: blood. Receptor source: a woman aged 30 to 39 with Graves' hyperthyroidism.

The chain recombines TRBV6-2 or TRBV6-3 with TRBJ2-3; D remains ambiguous. Trimming took off 5 bases at V and 2 bases at J, with 14 bases between the two ends. The germline gives CDR1 MNHEY, CDR2 SVGEGT. This CDR3 contains 15 residues. The CDR3 sequence: CASSVTQIHTDTQYF. Here the CDR3 DNA reads TGTGCCAGCAGTGTGACACAAATACACACAGATACGCAGTATTTT.

This clonotype came up a few times. CDR3 nucleotide sequence: TGCAGTGCTAGAGGTTCGGGGGAGAGAAGCTCCTACGAGCAGTACTTC. It encodes CSARGSGERSSYEQYF. The chain links TRBV20-1 to TRBJ2-7; the D gene is possibly TRBD2 (6 bases). The CDR3 loop spans 16 amino acids. Trimming pared 1 base from V and 0 bases from J, leaving 16 bases between. Germline loops: CDR1 DFQATT, CDR2 SNEGSKA (reference sequence).

This clonotype was recorded only once. The chain joins TRBV7-9 to TRBJ2-1; 10 bases agree with TRBD1. The germline gives CDR1 SEHNR, CDR2 FQNEAQ (reference sequence). The CDR3 contains 14 residues. The trim removed 1 base at V and 13 bases at J, leaving 7 bases unmatched. CDR3 nucleotide sequence: TGTGCCAGCAGCTTAGGGGGGGGACAGGGGATACAGTTCTTC. Its translation is CASSLGGGQGIQFF.

The J gene is TRBJ1-4, the V gene TRBV30; TRBD1 aligns across 9 bases. Looked up from germline, CDR1 is GTSNPN and CDR2 is SVGIG (reference sequence). With V trimmed by 2 bases and J by 4 bases, 5 bases remained unmatched. The CDR3 sequence is 15 residues long. The chain's CDR3 is CAWSHRGLLNEKLFF. CDR3 nucleotide sequence: TGTGCCTGGAGTCACAGGGGGCTGCTTAATGAAAAACTGTTTTTT.

The sample holds many counts of this clonotype. V and J are TRBV20-1 and TRBJ2-7, with TRBD2 matching over 8 bases. V gave up 0 bases and J gave up 7 bases; unmatched junction bases: 5. CDR1 and CDR2 from the germline V gene are DFQATT and SNEGSKA (reference sequence). CDR3 size: 13 residues. The CDR3 loop reads CSARESGRGEQYF. CDR3 coding DNA: TGCAGTGCTAGAGAGAGCGGGAGAGGAGAGCAGTACTTC.

This chain connects TRBV20-1 to TRBJ2-3, with 9 bases fitting TRBD2. This CDR3 has 18 amino acids. Germline CDR1 DFQATT, CDR2 SNEGSKA (reference sequence). Germline trimming cut 6 bases from V and 3 bases from J; bases unmatched to any gene: 19. The CDR3 is CSAPSYGGRAGITDTQYF. The CDR3 DNA follows: TGCAGTGCGCCGAGCTACGGCGGGAGGGCCGGGATTACAGATACGCAGTATTTT.

This clonotype was seen only a few times. The V gene is TRBV20-1, the J gene TRBJ2-4; D is possibly TRBD1 (6 bases). The CDR3 loop spans 15 amino acids. Germline V lookup: CDR1 DFQATT, CDR2 SNEGSKA (reference sequence). Trimming left V 4 bases short and J 5 bases short, with 18 bases between. The CDR3 loop reads CSATEPDWGQNIQYF. CDR3 DNA sequence: TGCAGTGCTACAGAACCCGACTGGGGGCAAAACATTCAGTACTTC.

This clonotype occurred many times. The chain joins TRBV28 to TRBJ2-7, with TRBD1 identical over 10 bases. Germline CDR1 and CDR2: MDHEN and SYDVKM. This CDR3 comprises 15 residues. Trimming at V came to 5 bases and at J to 3 bases, leaving 7 bases not matched to a gene. The CDR3, as DNA: TGTGCCAGCAGTCCGAGGACAGGGGGACACTACGAGCAGTACTTC. Translated: CASSPRTGGHYEQYF. The full variable domain, its missing parts supplied by reference TRBV28 and TRBJ2-7, is DVKVTQSSRYLVKRTGEKVFLECVQDMDHENMFWYRQDPGLGLRLIYFSYDVKMKEKGDIPEGYSVSREKKERFSLILESASTNQTSMYLCASSPRTGGHYEQYFGPGTRLTVT.

This clonotype was observed many times. The CDR3 DNA follows: TGCAGTGCTAGAGGGACAGGGGGCGCCACAGATACGCAGTATTTT. Its translation is CSARGTGGATDTQYF. The chain links TRBV20-1 to TRBJ2-3; 11 bases align to TRBD1. This CDR3 region has 15 residues. V shed 1 base, J shed 2 bases, and the junction held 2 bases outside the gene matches. Germline loops: CDR1 DFQATT, CDR2 SNEGSKA (reference sequence).

The table lists this clonotype with a few counts. The chain couples TRBV20-1 to TRBJ2-5, with D uncertain. CDR3 length: 13 amino acids. Between the trimmed V and J ends, which lost 5 bases and 7 bases, there was a span of 17 bases. CDR1 is DFQATT, CDR2 SNEGSKA, per germline (reference sequence). The CDR3 here is CSAPPRLVGTQYF. Written as DNA, the CDR3 is TGCAGTGCTCCCCCGCGGCTGGTTGGGACCCAGTACTTC.